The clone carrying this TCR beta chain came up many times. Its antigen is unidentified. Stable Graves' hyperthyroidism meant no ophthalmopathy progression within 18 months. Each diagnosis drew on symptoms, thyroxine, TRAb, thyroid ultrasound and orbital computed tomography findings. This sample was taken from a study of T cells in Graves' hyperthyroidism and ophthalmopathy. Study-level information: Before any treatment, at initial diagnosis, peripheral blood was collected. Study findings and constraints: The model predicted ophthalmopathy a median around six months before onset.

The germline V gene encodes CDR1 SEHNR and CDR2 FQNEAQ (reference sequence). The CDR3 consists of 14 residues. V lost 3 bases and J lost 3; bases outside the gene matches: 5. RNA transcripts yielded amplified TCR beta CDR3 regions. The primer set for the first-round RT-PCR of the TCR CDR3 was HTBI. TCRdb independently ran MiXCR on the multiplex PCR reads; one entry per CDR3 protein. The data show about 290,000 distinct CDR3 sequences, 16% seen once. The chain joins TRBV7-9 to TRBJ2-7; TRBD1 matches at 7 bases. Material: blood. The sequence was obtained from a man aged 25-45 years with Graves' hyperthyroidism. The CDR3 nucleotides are TGTGCCAGCAGCTTCGACAGGGCGCACTACGAGCAGTACTTC. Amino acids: CASSFDRAHYEQYF.